These 16 T cell receptor beta chains were all obtained from the same sample, sequenced in a study of blood T cell repertoires in COVID-19. Profiling relied on immunoSEQ multiplex PCR, and the TCRdb table lists in-frame clones only, not all of them. The data contain 300,000 to 350,000 clones, roughly 87% of them singletons. Sequenced input: peripheral blood. These receptors came from a woman aged 60 to 75 with COVID-19, enrolled during active disease.

The chain links TRBV20-1 to TRBJ1-3; D uncertain. Germline CDR1 DFQATT, CDR2 SNEGSKA (reference sequence). Trimming removed 3 bases at V and 2 bases at J, with 8 bases between. The CDR3 is 13 amino acids. The CDR3 reads CSASRGAGNTIYF. The CDR3 coding sequence is TGCAGTGCTAGTCGGGGTGCTGGAAACACCATATATTTT.

This chain links TRBV5-1 with TRBJ1-1; D perhaps matches TRBD1 (5 bases). CDR1 is SGHRS and CDR2 is YFSETQ in the germline V gene. V was pared by 7 bases and J by 10 bases, with 20 bases between. The CDR3 loop spans 13 amino acids. CDR3: CASDSGAGSRAFF. The CDR3 DNA reads TGCGCCAGCGATAGCGGGGCGGGCTCAAGAGCTTTCTTT. The complete variable domain, with remaining parts taken from reference TRBV5-1 and TRBJ1-1, reads KAGVTQTPRYLIKTRGQQVTLSCSPISGHRSVSWYQQTPGQGLQFLFEYFSETQRNKGNFPGRFSGRQFSNSRSEMNVSTLELGDSALYLCASDSGAGSRAFFGQGTRLTVV.

Only one count was recorded for this clone. The rearrangement links TRBV18 to TRBJ1-4; TRBD1 is a possible D gene (5 bases). The CDR3 loop spans 14 amino acids. Looked up from germline, CDR1 is KGHSH and CDR2 is LQKENI. The germline V and J ends were trimmed by 3 bases and 3 bases, with 8 bases remaining between them. CDR3 amino acids: CASSPREANEKLFF. The CDR3 nucleotides are TGTGCCAGCTCACCCAGGGAGGCTAATGAAAAACTGTTTTTT. Full variable domain (rest looked up from reference TRBV18 and TRBJ1-4): NAGVMQNPRHLVRRRGQEARLRCSPMKGHSHVYWYRQLPEEGLKFMVYLQKENIIDESGMPKERFSAEFPKEGPSILRIQQVVRGDSAAYFCASSPREANEKLFFGSGTQLSVL.

This chain links TRBV5-1 with TRBJ2-2, with 9 nucleotides matching TRBD2. The CDR3 totals 18 residues. V lost 0 bases and J lost 0; bases outside the gene matches: 6. Germline V gives CDR1 SGHRS, CDR2 YFSETQ. The CDR3 sequence: CASSLDTRGGPNTGELFF. The CDR3 DNA reads TGCGCCAGCAGCTTGGATACGCGGGGGGGCCCGAACACCGGGGAGCTGTTTTTT.

The chain joins TRBV6-5 to TRBJ2-3; maybe TRBD2 (6 bases). Germline CDR1 is MNHEY and CDR2 is SVGAGI. The CDR3 runs 15 residues. V was trimmed by 3 bases and J by 0 bases, leaving 10 bases between them. This CDR3 is CASSYGGVSTDTQYF. The DNA for the CDR3 is TGTGCCAGCAGTTATGGAGGGGTTAGCACAGATACGCAGTATTTT.

The sample holds one count of this clone. The rearrangement joins TRBV2 to TRBJ2-1, with TRBD2 matching 10 bases. After removal of 6 bases from V and 6 bases from J, the junction contained 11 bases not matched to a gene. This CDR3 region has 16 residues. CDR1 SNHLY and CDR2 FYNNEI come from the germline V gene. As DNA, the CDR3 is TGTGCCAGCAGGGCCCTAGGAAGCGGGGGGGCCAATGAGCAGTTCTTC. It specifies CASRALGSGGANEQFF.

The J gene is TRBJ2-7, the V gene TRBV9; 8 nucleotides align to TRBD1. This CDR3 spans 14 amino acids. CDR1 SGDLS and CDR2 YYNGEE come from the germline V gene. Unmatched junction bases numbered 5, after V lost 0 bases and J lost 6 bases. The CDR3: CASSVGQGASEQYF. As DNA, the CDR3 is TGTGCCAGCAGCGTAGGGCAGGGGGCGAGCGAGCAGTACTTC.

In DNA form, the CDR3 reads TGTGCCAGCTTCGTCCCAAGCGACAGGGGCCCTATCGAGCAGTACTTC. This sequence encodes CASFVPSDRGPIEQYF. V gene TRBV2 combines with J gene TRBJ2-7; TRBD1 agrees at 8 bases. CDR1 and CDR2 from the germline V gene are SNHLY and FYNNEI. J gave up 6 bases and V 8 bases, and 18 bases lay outside the gene matches. The CDR3 sequence is 16 residues long. The whole variable domain, remainder taken from reference TRBV2 and TRBJ2-7, is EPEVTQTPSHQVTQMGQEVILRCVPISNHLYFYWYRQILGQKVEFLVSFYNNEISEKSEIFDDQFSVERPDGSNFTLKIRSTKLEDSAMYFCASFVPSDRGPIEQYFGPGTRLTVT.

The chain uses TRBV5-1 and TRBJ1-1, with D perhaps TRBD1 (6 bases). CDR1 and CDR2 from the germline V gene are SGHRS and YFSETQ. This CDR3 region has 16 residues. V gave up 0 bases and J gave up 5 bases, with 17 bases separating them. Here the CDR3 DNA reads TGCGCCAGCAGCTTGGCGGTCGGGAGGGGGGCGACTGAAGCTTTCTTT. It specifies CASSLAVGRGATEAFF.

The chain recombines TRBV4-1 with TRBJ2-2; D perhaps matches TRBD1 (5 bases). The V end was cut by 4 bases, the J end by 0 bases, with 18 bases between. Germline V gives CDR1 MGHRA, CDR2 YSYEKL. This CDR3 is built from 18 residues. The CDR3 region is CASSLLAPDSPNTGELFF. In DNA form, the CDR3 reads TGCGCCAGCAGCCTTCTTGCACCCGACAGCCCGAACACCGGGGAGCTGTTTTTT.

A remark on this clone: Other DNA sequences in the sample encode the same CDR3. This sequence joins TRBV18 and TRBJ1-5; D is unclear. The V gene's germline CDR1 is KGHSH and CDR2 LQKENI. Trimming left V 2 bases short and J 4 bases short, with 6 bases between. The CDR3 loop spans 13 amino acids. CDR3 sequence: CASSPGPNQPQHF. In nucleotides, the CDR3 is TGTGCCAGCTCACCAGGGCCAAATCAGCCCCAGCATTTT.

This chain connects TRBV7-2 to TRBJ2-3; the D gene is possibly TRBD2 (6 bases). In germline, CDR1 is SGHTA, CDR2 FQGNSA. V shed 0 bases and J shed 5 bases, with 15 bases lying between them. The CDR3 has 16 amino acids. DNA of the CDR3: TGTGCCAGCAGCTTAGCACGGCTAGCGATCAAAGATACGCAGTATTTT. It specifies CASSLARLAIKDTQYF.

The chain has TRBV7-9 and TRBJ1-1, with D possibly matching TRBD1 (5 bases). Trimming removed 2 bases from V and 10 bases from J, with 17 bases in between. The CDR3 contains 14 residues. Per germline, CDR1 SEHNR and CDR2 FQNEAQ (reference sequence). The DNA of the CDR3 is TGTGCCAGCAGCTTAATTTCTGGGGCTGAGGTAGCTTTCTTT. Residues: CASSLISGAEVAFF.

The rearrangement uses TRBV5-1 and TRBJ1-4; maybe TRBD1 (6 bases). Germline CDR1 reads SGHRS; CDR2 reads YFSETQ. The CDR3 contains 14 residues. Trimming left V 0 bases short and J 5 bases short, with 8 bases between. The CDR3 sequence: CASSLGQANEKLFF. DNA of the CDR3: TGCGCCAGCAGCTTGGGACAGGCAAATGAAAAACTGTTTTTT.

With regard to this clone: This sample also contains other DNA sequences that code for the same CDR3. V and J are TRBV2 and TRBJ1-5, with 10 bases aligning to TRBD1. The CDR3 has 13 residues. CDR1 is SNHLY and CDR2 is FYNNEI in the germline V gene. With 6 bases clipped from V and 7 bases from J, the junction kept 3 bases outside the gene matches. The CDR3 nucleotides are TGTGCCAGCAGAGGACAGGGGGAACAGCCCCAGCATTTT. It specifies CASRGQGEQPQHF. The full variable domain, rest sourced from reference TRBV2 and TRBJ1-5, is EPEVTQTPSHQVTQMGQEVILRCVPISNHLYFYWYRQILGQKVEFLVSFYNNEISEKSEIFDDQFSVERPDGSNFTLKIRSTKLEDSAMYFCASRGQGEQPQHFGDGTRLSIL.

This chain connects TRBV30 to TRBJ1-1, with 8 nucleotides matching TRBD1. Germline lookup yields CDR1 GTSNPN and CDR2 SVGIG (reference sequence). V was clipped by 2 bases and J by 6 bases; unmatched bases: 8. This CDR3 has 14 residues. The CDR3 loop reads CAWSPLGRGPEAFF. The CDR3 DNA sequence: TGTGCCTGGAGTCCGTTGGGCAGGGGGCCTGAAGCTTTCTTT.